This T cell receptor (beta chain) was profiled in a study of cytomegalovirus exposure and HLA in healthy donors. This CDR3 is built from 17 residues. The V segment lost 4 bases and the J segment 3 bases; nucleotides outside the gene matches: 10. Germline V gene lookup returns CDR1 MDHEN and CDR2 SYDVKM. Study results and limitations: Investigators reported more than 150 TCR beta chains as tied to cytomegalovirus.

About this clone itself: Its matching antigen is unknown.

Repertoires were generated with immunoSEQ multiplex PCR, while TCRdb's copy carries only in-frame clones and drops some. This sample has more than 300,000 clones; about nine tenths occur once, and the top ten carry roughly 0.8%. This clonotype originated in a young woman in good health and CMV-seronegative. This chain links TRBV28 with TRBJ1-5; the match to TRBD1 covers 9 bases. Sequencing input: PBMCs. The CDR3 reads CASSSTGTGSYNQPQHF. In DNA form, the CDR3 reads TGTGCCAGCAGTTCGACCGGGACAGGGAGTTACAATCAGCCCCAGCATTTT.